This T cell receptor (beta chain) was recorded in a study of T cell responses to AZD1222 COVID-19 vaccine. The CDR3 length is 15 residues. Trimming shortened V by 4 bases and J by 8 bases, and 20 bases separated the two germline ends. Germline CDR1 SGHTA, CDR2 FQGNSA. Clones were read by immunoSEQ multiplex PCR, and TCRdb kept only the in-frame ones, dropping some. The sample gives around 78,000 clones, about nine tenths of which show up once; approximately 4.5% is in the top ten. The sequence was collected from an adult in good health. Sequencing used peripheral blood, obtained on day 0 of AZD1222 vaccination. This chain uses TRBV7-2 with TRBJ1-2, with a possible D match to TRBD1 (6 bases). This chain's CDR3 is CASSYLQGTPSGYTF. The CDR3 DNA reads TGTGCCAGCAGCTACTTACAGGGAACCCCCTCCGGCTACACCTTC.